These T cell receptor beta chains were read from a single sample in a study of vaccination effects on CD4 cells after COVID-19. Some clones are missing from TCRdb's copy, which holds only in-frame ones; the method was immunoSEQ multiplex PCR. The sample has around 30,000 clones, 75% to 80% seen once. Their cognate antigens are unknown. The source was CD4+ T cells from PBMCs cultured with HCoV-NL63 spike peptides, collected before COVID-19 vaccination. These receptors all come from a human donor who had a prior SARS-CoV-2 infection. Both conserved end residues are part of each CDR3.

>TRBJ2-5|TRBV9
CASSPWAGEETQYF
>TRBJ2-7|TRBV9
CASSAGTGAPVEQYF
>TRBJ1-2|TRBV10-3
CAISDGGDPYGYTF
>TRBJ2-1|TRBV7-2
CASNSPIREGEQFF
>TRBJ2-1|TRBV28
CASSRPVGGAYNEQFF
>TRBJ2-5|TRBV19
CASSISGSEETQYF
>TRBJ2-7|TRBV5-1
CASSKGLAGNYEQYF
>TRBJ2-7|TRBV30
CAWSGLKAGGSYEQYF
>TRBJ1-1|TRBV5-4
CASSLPGTQAFF
>TRBJ2-1|TRBV5-1
CASSRVLAGGYNEQFF
>TRBJ1-3|TRBV18
CASSPSISGNTIYF
>TRBJ2-5|TRBV5-1
CASSLWQGAGETQYF
>TRBJ2-1|TRBV30
CAFETGTDFQEQFF
>TRBJ1-3|TRBV4-1
CASSQDNRGDTIYF
>TRBJ1-3|TRBV28
CASRGAGDPGNTIYF
>TRBJ1-1|TRBV19
CASSIDQDTEAFF
>TRBJ1-1|TRBV19
CASRSGQGAGQAFF
>TRBJ2-1|TRBV5-5
CATNRDRGANEQFF
>TRBJ2-1|TRBV5-8
CASSLGIAANSYNEQFF
>TRBJ2-7|TRBV24-1
CATIYGSAGCHEQYF
>TRBJ1-6|TRBV5-4
CASSPPGVSAPLHF
>TRBJ1-2|TRBV2
CASSEGTGWSYGYTF
>TRBJ2-7|TRBV11-3
CASSLGGASSYEQYF
>TRBJ2-7|TRBV2
CASSEWRYEQYF
>TRBJ1-6|TRBV4-2
CASSQDEGGWWTNSPLHF
>TRBJ2-4|TRBV5-1
CASSLGTGGNIQYF
>TRBJ2-3|TRBV5-1
CASRLTSGEDTQYF
>TRBJ1-3|TRBV10-2
CASSESRGNTIYF
>TRBJ2-5|TRBV4-3
CASSQSGTSGLTQYF
>TRBJ1-2|TRBV19
CASSIAGQKVPRGYTF
>TRBJ2-1|TRBV3-1/TRBV3-2
CASSQRGGWNEQFF
>TRBJ2-2|TRBV6-1
CASSENDRTGELFF
>TRBJ2-5|TRBV18
CASSPRTGPQETQYF
>TRBJ2-7|TRBV18
CASSPGTGGSDEQYF
>TRBJ1-2|TRBV7-3
CASSLGPGETYGYTF
>TRBJ2-3|TRBV3-1/TRBV3-2
CASSQHRTSGGADTQYF
>TRBJ1-4|TRBV21-1
CASSTRQGMGTNEKLFF
>TRBJ1-2|TRBV20-1
CSASDPGGRGYTF
>TRBJ2-1|TRBV18
CASSRYREPYNEQFF
>TRBJ1-1|TRBV3-1/TRBV3-2
CASSQDNGNTEAFF
>TRBJ1-1|TRBV5-1
CASGQGANTEAFF
>TRBJ1-2|TRBV6-6
CASSDRAAVGYTF
>TRBJ2-3|TRBV9
CASTGGSWSTDTQYF
>TRBJ2-3|TRBV10-3
CASGGGHTDTQYF
>TRBJ2-1|TRBV5-5
CASSLRRTSEQFF
>TRBJ2-1|TRBV9
CASSKAPGRGDEQFF
>TRBJ2-7|TRBV6-6
CASSYPARHSYEQYF
>TRBJ2-5|TRBV11-2
CASSRIYSGGETQYF
>TRBJ2-5|TRBV5-1
CASSLNIAQETQYF
>TRBJ2-2|TRBV9
CASSQTGTNTGELFF
>TRBJ2-7|TRBV10-3
CAISESSLYYEQYF
>TRBJ2-3|TRBV2
CASRPMGTDTQYF
>TRBJ1-6|TRBV10-3
CAISGGINSPLHF
>TRBJ1-2|TRBV7-2
CASSVGPDRSYGYTF
>TRBJ1-1|TRBV7-8
CASTQGWNTEAFF